Listed below are T cell receptor beta chains from one sample, sequenced in a study of T cells in Graves' hyperthyroidism and ophthalmopathy. TCRdb reanalysed the multiplex PCR reads using MiXCR and keeps one entry per CDR3 protein. The sample consists of approximately 370,000 distinct CDR3 sequences, 14% to 15% of them appearing once. The sample comprised blood. Every receptor here comes from a woman in her thirties with Graves' hyperthyroidism. CDR3s include the opening cysteine and the closing phenylalanine or tryptophan. The order of the fields is CDR3 protein, CDR3 DNA, J gene, D gene, clone size, V gene. D genes are given only for firm matches. Part of the rows lack a size; the others show once, few, many or a class for expanded clones.

CDR3aa: CSVTDRGTSYEQYF
CDR3nt: TGCAGCGTTACGGACCGGGGCACCTCCTACGAGCAGTACTTC
j_gene: TRBJ2-7
d_gene: NA
abundance: many
v_gene: TRBV29-1

CDR3aa: CASTQLSSGREEETQYF
CDR3nt: TGCGCCAGCACCCAACTTTCTAGCGGGAGGGAGGAAGAGACCCAGTACTTC
j_gene: TRBJ2-5
d_gene: TRBD2
abundance: many
v_gene: TRBV10-2

CDR3aa: CSATPGLSTDTQYF
CDR3nt: TGCAGTGCTACACCGGGACTAAGCACAGATACGCAGTATTTT
j_gene: TRBJ2-3
d_gene: TRBD2
abundance: many
v_gene: TRBV20-1

CDR3aa: CASSSYRVSYEQYF
CDR3nt: TGTGCCAGCAGTTCCTACAGGGTCTCCTACGAGCAGTACTTC
j_gene: TRBJ2-7
d_gene: NA
abundance: NA
v_gene: TRBV27

CDR3aa: CASSFIDPPDEQFF
CDR3nt: TGCGCCAGCAGCTTCATCGATCCCCCCGACGAGCAGTTCTTC
j_gene: TRBJ2-1
d_gene: NA
abundance: few
v_gene: TRBV5-1

CDR3aa: CASSLNGQVSYEQYF
CDR3nt: TGTGCCAGCAGCTTGAACGGGCAGGTGTCCTACGAGCAGTACTTC
j_gene: TRBJ2-7
d_gene: NA
abundance: many
v_gene: TRBV5-6

CDR3aa: CASSPSHEQYF
CDR3nt: TGTGCCAGCTCACCATCTCACGAGCAGTACTTC
j_gene: TRBJ2-7
d_gene: NA
abundance: many
v_gene: TRBV18

CDR3aa: CASSPFTSGRRGTGELFF
CDR3nt: TGTGCCAGCAGTCCCTTTACTAGCGGGAGGAGGGGCACCGGGGAGCTGTTTTTT
j_gene: TRBJ2-2
d_gene: TRBD2
abundance: many
v_gene: TRBV12-3/TRBV12-4

CDR3aa: CASSQVTPNTGELFF
CDR3nt: TGCGCCAGCAGCCAAGTCACCCCGAACACCGGGGAGCTGTTTTTT
j_gene: TRBJ2-2
d_gene: NA
abundance: many
v_gene: TRBV5-1

CDR3aa: CASSLTGTHEQYF
CDR3nt: TGTGCCAGCAGCTTGACAGGGACCCACGAGCAGTACTTC
j_gene: TRBJ2-7
d_gene: TRBD1
abundance: few
v_gene: TRBV7-2

CDR3aa: CASSLWSGSGTDTQYF
CDR3nt: TGTGCCAGCAGCTTATGGTCCGGATCGGGCACAGATACGCAGTATTTT
j_gene: TRBJ2-3
d_gene: NA
abundance: many
v_gene: TRBV7-8

CDR3aa: CSASTVSGANVLTF
CDR3nt: TGCAGTGCTAGTACCGTATCTGGGGCCAACGTCCTGACTTTC
j_gene: TRBJ2-6
d_gene: NA
abundance: NA
v_gene: TRBV20-1

CDR3aa: CASSLGLAGEQFF
CDR3nt: TGTGCCAGCAGCTTGGGACTAGCGGGTGAGCAGTTCTTC
j_gene: TRBJ2-1
d_gene: TRBD2
abundance: NA
v_gene: TRBV5-6

CDR3aa: CSATTPNSPLHF
CDR3nt: TGCAGTGCTACGACCCCTAATTCACCCCTCCACTTT
j_gene: TRBJ1-6
d_gene: NA
abundance: few
v_gene: TRBV20-1

CDR3aa: CASSYDRDLVYEQYF
CDR3nt: TGTGCCAGCAGTTACGACAGGGATCTAGTCTACGAGCAGTACTTC
j_gene: TRBJ2-7
d_gene: TRBD1
abundance: many
v_gene: TRBV6-5

CDR3aa: CSVPGSNQETQYF
CDR3nt: TGCAGCGTGCCCGGGTCGAACCAAGAGACCCAGTACTTC
j_gene: TRBJ2-5
d_gene: NA
abundance: NA
v_gene: TRBV29-1

CDR3aa: CSARRGRADTQYF
CDR3nt: TGCAGTGCTAGAAGGGGGCGAGCGGATACGCAGTATTTT
j_gene: TRBJ2-3
d_gene: TRBD1
abundance: NA
v_gene: TRBV20-1

CDR3aa: CASSFSGALHSPLHF
CDR3nt: TGTGCCAGCAGCTTCTCCGGTGCCCTACATTCACCCCTCCACTTT
j_gene: TRBJ1-6
d_gene: NA
abundance: NA
v_gene: TRBV5-6

CDR3aa: CSVAVSDPNSPLHF
CDR3nt: TGCAGCGTCGCCGTTTCGGACCCGAATTCACCCCTCCACTTT
j_gene: TRBJ1-6
d_gene: NA
abundance: many
v_gene: TRBV29-1

CDR3aa: CASSLSGVGISEQFF
CDR3nt: TGTGCCAGCAGCCTTAGCGGAGTGGGAATCAGTGAGCAGTTCTTC
j_gene: TRBJ2-1
d_gene: NA
abundance: many
v_gene: TRBV5-6

CDR3aa: CASSPLGSGGETQYF
CDR3nt: TGTGCCAGCAGTCCTCTGGGTAGCGGTGGAGAGACCCAGTACTTC
j_gene: TRBJ2-5
d_gene: NA
abundance: many
v_gene: TRBV6-1

CDR3aa: CASSQDSMDRLMNQPQHF
CDR3nt: TGCGCCAGCAGCCAAGACTCGATGGACCGATTAATGAATCAGCCCCAGCATTTT
j_gene: TRBJ1-5
d_gene: NA
abundance: NA
v_gene: TRBV4-1

CDR3aa: CASSRSLAGTNTGELFF
CDR3nt: TGTGCCAGCAGTAGAAGTCTAGCGGGAACGAACACCGGGGAGCTGTTTTTT
j_gene: TRBJ2-2
d_gene: TRBD2
abundance: many
v_gene: TRBV6-1

CDR3aa: CASSPGTVRDTQYF
CDR3nt: TGTGCCAGCAGCCCAGGGACAGTAAGAGATACGCAGTATTTT
j_gene: TRBJ2-3
d_gene: TRBD1
abundance: many
v_gene: TRBV7-2

CDR3aa: CASSRPGTSGQETQYF
CDR3nt: TGTGCCAGCAGCCGTCCCGGGACTAGCGGGCAAGAGACCCAGTACTTC
j_gene: TRBJ2-5
d_gene: TRBD2
abundance: many
v_gene: TRBV14

CDR3aa: CASGMGQAQIYGYTF
CDR3nt: TGCGCCAGCGGGATGGGACAGGCCCAAATCTATGGCTACACCTTC
j_gene: TRBJ1-2
d_gene: TRBD1
abundance: NA
v_gene: TRBV5-1

CDR3aa: CASSESRPGDEQYF
CDR3nt: TGCGCCAGCAGTGAGTCCCGCCCGGGGGACGAGCAGTACTTC
j_gene: TRBJ2-7
d_gene: NA
abundance: once
v_gene: TRBV10-1

CDR3aa: CASAPAWTSGKANEQYF
CDR3nt: TGTGCCAGTGCCCCAGCTTGGACTAGCGGGAAGGCGAACGAGCAGTACTTC
j_gene: TRBJ2-7
d_gene: TRBD2
abundance: NA
v_gene: TRBV19

CDR3aa: CASSRPLAGENTGELFF
CDR3nt: TGTGCCAGCAGCCGTCCGCTAGCGGGGGAGAACACCGGGGAGCTGTTTTTT
j_gene: TRBJ2-2
d_gene: TRBD2
abundance: few
v_gene: TRBV7-2

CDR3aa: CACSQDVGTVRTDTQYF
CDR3nt: TGTGCCTGCAGCCAAGACGTGGGGACCGTACGCACAGATACGCAGTATTTT
j_gene: TRBJ2-3
d_gene: NA
abundance: NA
v_gene: TRBV3-1

CDR3aa: CASSSQSGRTNTGELFF
CDR3nt: TGTGCCAGCAGTTCACAAAGCGGGAGGACGAACACCGGGGAGCTGTTTTTT
j_gene: TRBJ2-2
d_gene: TRBD2
abundance: many
v_gene: TRBV28

CDR3aa: CASSSRSSGRAVGNEQFF
CDR3nt: TGTGCCAGCAGCTCTAGATCTAGCGGGAGGGCCGTTGGCAATGAGCAGTTCTTC
j_gene: TRBJ2-1
d_gene: TRBD2
abundance: many
v_gene: TRBV9

CDR3aa: CSAFGRGSGANVLTF
CDR3nt: TGCAGCGCCTTCGGTCGAGGGTCTGGGGCCAACGTCCTGACTTTC
j_gene: TRBJ2-6
d_gene: NA
abundance: NA
v_gene: TRBV29-1

CDR3aa: CASSLLADNEQFF
CDR3nt: TGTGCCAGCAGCTTATTAGCAGACAATGAGCAGTTCTTC
j_gene: TRBJ2-1
d_gene: NA
abundance: many
v_gene: TRBV7-3

CDR3aa: CASRNSGRVGTDEQFF
CDR3nt: TGTGCCAGTCGTAATAGCGGGAGAGTGGGTACGGATGAGCAGTTCTTC
j_gene: TRBJ2-1
d_gene: TRBD2
abundance: NA
v_gene: TRBV19

CDR3aa: CASSFRQQETQYF
CDR3nt: TGTGCCAGCAGCTTTAGACAGCAAGAGACCCAGTACTTC
j_gene: TRBJ2-5
d_gene: NA
abundance: few
v_gene: TRBV7-3

CDR3aa: CSASQAEETQYF
CDR3nt: TGCAGTGCTAGTCAGGCGGAAGAGACCCAGTACTTC
j_gene: TRBJ2-5
d_gene: NA
abundance: NA
v_gene: TRBV20-1

CDR3aa: CASSSLANQYNEQFF
CDR3nt: TGTGCCAGCAGCTCCCTAGCGAACCAATACAATGAGCAGTTCTTC
j_gene: TRBJ2-1
d_gene: NA
abundance: NA
v_gene: TRBV7-9

CDR3aa: CSAGGGDRGSGWNEQFF
CDR3nt: TGCAGTGCTGGGGGGGGGGACAGGGGATCGGGCTGGAATGAGCAGTTCTTC
j_gene: TRBJ2-1
d_gene: TRBD1
abundance: NA
v_gene: TRBV20-1

CDR3aa: CASSFYGTGNQPQHF
CDR3nt: TGTGCCAGCAGTTTCTACGGGACAGGTAATCAGCCCCAGCATTTT
j_gene: TRBJ1-5
d_gene: TRBD1
abundance: NA
v_gene: TRBV27

CDR3aa: CASSLRGQGTGELFF
CDR3nt: TGTGCCAGCAGCTTGCGGGGGCAGGGAACCGGGGAGCTGTTTTTT
j_gene: TRBJ2-2
d_gene: NA
abundance: NA
v_gene: TRBV7-2

CDR3aa: CASSFGRVLTEASF
CDR3nt: TGTGCCAGCAGTTTCGGCAGGGTACTCACTGAAGCTTCCTTT
j_gene: TRBJ1-1
d_gene: NA
abundance: once
v_gene: TRBV28

CDR3aa: CASAFGTEAFF
CDR3nt: TGTGCCAGTGCCTTCGGCACTGAAGCTTTCTTT
j_gene: TRBJ1-1
d_gene: NA
abundance: few
v_gene: TRBV3-1

CDR3aa: CASRSHYLSSGELFF
CDR3nt: TGCGCCAGCAGATCCCACTACCTGAGCTCCGGGGAGCTGTTTTTT
j_gene: TRBJ2-2
d_gene: NA
abundance: few
v_gene: TRBV5-1

CDR3aa: CASSQGTTNSPLHF
CDR3nt: TGTGCCAGCAGCCAAGGGACAACTAATTCACCCCTCCACTTT
j_gene: TRBJ1-6
d_gene: NA
abundance: many
v_gene: TRBV3-1

CDR3aa: CASSLAGVTQYF
CDR3nt: TGTGCCAGCAGCTTAGCGGGGGTGACCCAGTACTTC
j_gene: TRBJ2-5
d_gene: NA
abundance: many
v_gene: TRBV7-6

CDR3aa: CASSVGSRAPYEQYF
CDR3nt: TGTGCCAGCAGTGTAGGGAGTAGAGCCCCCTACGAGCAGTACTTC
j_gene: TRBJ2-7
d_gene: NA
abundance: many
v_gene: TRBV2

CDR3aa: CASSGLTGSDSPLHF
CDR3nt: TGCGCCAGCAGCGGATTGACAGGGTCGGATTCACCCCTCCACTTT
j_gene: TRBJ1-6
d_gene: TRBD1
abundance: many
v_gene: TRBV5-1

CDR3aa: CASRPGLAGGLGPNEQFF
CDR3nt: TGTGCCAGCAGGCCGGGACTAGCGGGAGGGCTAGGTCCCAATGAGCAGTTCTTC
j_gene: TRBJ2-1
d_gene: TRBD2
abundance: many
v_gene: TRBV27

CDR3aa: CASGLVRSGQGSYEQYF
CDR3nt: TGTGCTAGTGGTTTGGTACGGTCGGGACAGGGCTCCTACGAGCAGTACTTC
j_gene: TRBJ2-7
d_gene: TRBD1
abundance: few
v_gene: TRBV12-5

CDR3aa: CASIHRGGFYGYTF
CDR3nt: TGTGCCAGCATTCACCGCGGGGGTTTTTATGGCTACACCTTC
j_gene: TRBJ1-2
d_gene: NA
abundance: many
v_gene: TRBV28

CDR3aa: CASRGTSRGVEQYF
CDR3nt: TGTGCCAGCAGGGGAACTAGCCGAGGGGTCGAGCAGTACTTC
j_gene: TRBJ2-7
d_gene: NA
abundance: NA
v_gene: TRBV27

CDR3aa: CASSWGQGATGYTF
CDR3nt: TGTGCCAGCAGCTGGGGACAGGGGGCGACTGGCTACACCTTC
j_gene: TRBJ1-2
d_gene: TRBD1
abundance: few
v_gene: TRBV5-4

CDR3aa: CASSFQGSPAYEQYF
CDR3nt: TGTGCCAGCAGTTTCCAAGGTAGCCCAGCCTACGAGCAGTACTTC
j_gene: TRBJ2-7
d_gene: NA
abundance: many
v_gene: TRBV27

CDR3aa: CSARPPKYSNQPQHF
CDR3nt: TGCAGTGCTAGACCCCCGAAGTATAGCAATCAGCCCCAGCATTTT
j_gene: TRBJ1-5
d_gene: NA
abundance: NA
v_gene: TRBV20-1